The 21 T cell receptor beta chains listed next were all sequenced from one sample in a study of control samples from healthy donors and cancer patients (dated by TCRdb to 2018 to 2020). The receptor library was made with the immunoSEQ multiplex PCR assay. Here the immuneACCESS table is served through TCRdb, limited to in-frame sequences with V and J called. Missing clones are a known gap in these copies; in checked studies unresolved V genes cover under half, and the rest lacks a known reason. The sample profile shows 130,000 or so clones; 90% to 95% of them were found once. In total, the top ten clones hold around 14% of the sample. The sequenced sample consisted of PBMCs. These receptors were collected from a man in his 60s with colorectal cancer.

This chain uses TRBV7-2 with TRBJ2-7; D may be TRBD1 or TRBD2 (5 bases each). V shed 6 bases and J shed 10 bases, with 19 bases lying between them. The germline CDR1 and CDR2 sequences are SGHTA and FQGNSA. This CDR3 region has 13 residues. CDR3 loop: CASSWMGRPTQYF. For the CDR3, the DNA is TGTGCCAGCAGTTGGATGGGACGTCCTACCCAGTACTTC.

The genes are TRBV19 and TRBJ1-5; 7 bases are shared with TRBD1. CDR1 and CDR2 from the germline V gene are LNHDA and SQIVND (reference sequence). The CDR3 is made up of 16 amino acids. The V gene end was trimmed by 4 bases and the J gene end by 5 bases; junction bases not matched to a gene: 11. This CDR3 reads CASSRLEDRTDQPQHF. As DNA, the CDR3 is TGTGCCAGTAGTAGACTAGAGGACAGGACAGATCAGCCCCAGCATTTT.

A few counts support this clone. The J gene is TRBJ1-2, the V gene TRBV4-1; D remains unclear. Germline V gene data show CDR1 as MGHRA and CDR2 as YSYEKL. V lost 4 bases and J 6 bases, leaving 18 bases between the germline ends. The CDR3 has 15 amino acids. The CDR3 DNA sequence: TGCGCCAGCAGCCCTGTACTGGCCAGGAAGAATGGCTACACCTTC. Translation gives CASSPVLARKNGYTF.

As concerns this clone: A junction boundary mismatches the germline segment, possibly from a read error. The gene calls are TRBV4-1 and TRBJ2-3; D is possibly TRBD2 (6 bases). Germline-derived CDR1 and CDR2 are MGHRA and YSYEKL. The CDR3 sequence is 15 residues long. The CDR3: CARSRTGGSTDTQYF. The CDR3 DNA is TGCGCCCGCAGCCGGACCGGGGGTAGCACAGATACGCAGTATTTT.

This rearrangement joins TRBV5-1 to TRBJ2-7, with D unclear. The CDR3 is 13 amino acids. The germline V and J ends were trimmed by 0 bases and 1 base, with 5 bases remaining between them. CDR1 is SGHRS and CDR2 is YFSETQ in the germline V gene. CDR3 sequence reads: CASSLVESYEQYF. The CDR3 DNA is TGCGCCAGCAGCTTGGTGGAGTCCTACGAGCAGTACTTC.

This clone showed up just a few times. Here the CDR3 DNA reads TGTGCCAGCAGCTTAGCGGGGGGCTCCTACAATGAGCAGTTCTTC. Translating gives CASSLAGGSYNEQFF. The rearrangement joins TRBV11-2 to TRBJ2-1; 7 positions match TRBD2. Looked up from germline, CDR1 is SGHAT and CDR2 is FQNNGV. This CDR3 spans 15 amino acids. V gave up 1 base and J gave up 0 bases; unmatched junction bases: 0.

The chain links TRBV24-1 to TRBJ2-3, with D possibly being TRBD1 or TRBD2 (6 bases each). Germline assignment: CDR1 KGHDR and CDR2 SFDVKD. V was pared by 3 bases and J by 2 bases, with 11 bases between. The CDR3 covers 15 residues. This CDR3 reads CATSDNGGLTDTQYF. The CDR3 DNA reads TGTGCCACCAGTGATAACGGGGGCCTCACAGATACGCAGTATTTT.

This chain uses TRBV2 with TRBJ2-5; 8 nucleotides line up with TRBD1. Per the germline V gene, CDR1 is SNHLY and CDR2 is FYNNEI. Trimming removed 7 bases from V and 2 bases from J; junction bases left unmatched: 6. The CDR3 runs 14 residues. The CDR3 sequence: CASTPGTGQETQYF. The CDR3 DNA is TGTGCCAGCACCCCCGGGACAGGTCAAGAGACCCAGTACTTC.

DNA for the CDR3: TGTGCCAGTAGTACCCAGGACTCAGCTAACTATGGCTACACCTTC. Amino acids: CASSTQDSANYGYTF. This sequence joins TRBV19 and TRBJ1-2; D uncertain. Germline CDR1 LNHDA, CDR2 SQIVND (reference sequence). CDR3 length equals 15 residues. With 4 bases removed from V and 0 bases from J, the gap between germline ends came to 12 bases.

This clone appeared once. The chain's CDR3 is CATSNSGGSGELFF. CDR3 bases: TGTGCCACCAGTAACTCTGGCGGGTCCGGGGAGCTGTTTTTT. The chain employs TRBV24-1 and TRBJ2-2, with a weak D call TRBD2 (5 bases). CDR3 length: 14 residues. CDR1 is KGHDR and CDR2 is SFDVKD in the germline V gene. V was cut by 6 bases and J by 6 bases, with 13 bases left in between.

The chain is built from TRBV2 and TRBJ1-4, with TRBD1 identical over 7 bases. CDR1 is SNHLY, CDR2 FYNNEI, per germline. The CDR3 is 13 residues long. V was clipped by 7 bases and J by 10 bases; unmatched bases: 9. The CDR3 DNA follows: TGTGCCAGCATGTCAGGGGGAAAGGGAAAACTGTTTTTT. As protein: CASMSGGKGKLFF.

CDR3 sequence (DNA): TGCGCCAGCAGCGCTGGAGGGACACTGAACACTGAAGCTTTCTTT. Its protein is CASSAGGTLNTEAFF. V usage is TRBV5-1 and J usage is TRBJ1-1; a weak D match, TRBD1 (6 bases). The CDR3 contains 15 residues. The V end was cut by 4 bases, the J end by 0 bases, with 13 bases between. Germline lookup yields CDR1 SGHRS and CDR2 YFSETQ. Full variable domain (missing parts from reference TRBV5-1 and TRBJ1-1): KAGVTQTPRYLIKTRGQQVTLSCSPISGHRSVSWYQQTPGQGLQFLFEYFSETQRNKGNFPGRFSGRQFSNSRSEMNVSTLELGDSALYLCASSAGGTLNTEAFFGQGTRLTVV.

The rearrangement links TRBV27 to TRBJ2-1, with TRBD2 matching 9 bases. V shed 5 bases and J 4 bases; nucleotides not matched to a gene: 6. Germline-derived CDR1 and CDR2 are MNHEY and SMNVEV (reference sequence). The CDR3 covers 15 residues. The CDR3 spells CASSRAGGVYNEQFF. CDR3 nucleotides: TGTGCCAGCAGTCGGGCGGGGGGGGTATACAATGAGCAGTTCTTC.

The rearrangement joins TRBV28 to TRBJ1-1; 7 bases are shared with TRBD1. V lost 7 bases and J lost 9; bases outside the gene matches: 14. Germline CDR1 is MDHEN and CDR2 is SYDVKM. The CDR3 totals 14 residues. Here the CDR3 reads CASKPGTVNSKAFF. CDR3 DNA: TGTGCCAGCAAACCCGGGACAGTAAATTCAAAAGCTTTCTTT. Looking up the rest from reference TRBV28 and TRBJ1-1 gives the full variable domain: DVKVTQSSRYLVKRTGEKVFLECVQDMDHENMFWYRQDPGLGLRLIYFSYDVKMKEKGDIPEGYSVSREKKERFSLILESASTNQTSMYLCASKPGTVNSKAFFGQGTRLTVV.

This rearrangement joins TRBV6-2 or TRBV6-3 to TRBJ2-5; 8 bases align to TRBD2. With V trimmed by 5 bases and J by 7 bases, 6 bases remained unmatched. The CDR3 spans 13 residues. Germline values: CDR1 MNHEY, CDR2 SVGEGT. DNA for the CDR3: TGTGCCAGCAGTACGGGAGGGGCTGGGACCCAGTACTTC. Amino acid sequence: CASSTGGAGTQYF.

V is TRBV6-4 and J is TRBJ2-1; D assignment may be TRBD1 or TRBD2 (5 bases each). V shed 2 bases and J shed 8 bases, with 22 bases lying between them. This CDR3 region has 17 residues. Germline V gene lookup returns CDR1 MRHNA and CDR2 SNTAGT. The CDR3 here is CASSDPMGPREIDEQFF. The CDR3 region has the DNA TGTGCCAGCAGTGACCCTATGGGACCACGAGAGATCGATGAGCAGTTCTTC.

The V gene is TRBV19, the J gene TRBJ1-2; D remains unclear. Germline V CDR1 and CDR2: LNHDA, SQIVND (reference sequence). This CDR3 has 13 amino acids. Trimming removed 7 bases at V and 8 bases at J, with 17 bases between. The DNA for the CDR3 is TGTGCCAGTACCCCCGGGGAGCGGTACGGCTACACCTTC. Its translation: CASTPGERYGYTF.

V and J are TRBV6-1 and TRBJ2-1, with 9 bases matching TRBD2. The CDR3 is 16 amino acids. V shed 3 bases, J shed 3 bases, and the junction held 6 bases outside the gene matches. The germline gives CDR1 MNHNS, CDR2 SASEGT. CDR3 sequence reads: CASSDPSGDLYNEQFF. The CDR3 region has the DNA TGTGCCAGCAGTGATCCTAGCGGGGATCTCTACAATGAGCAGTTCTTC.

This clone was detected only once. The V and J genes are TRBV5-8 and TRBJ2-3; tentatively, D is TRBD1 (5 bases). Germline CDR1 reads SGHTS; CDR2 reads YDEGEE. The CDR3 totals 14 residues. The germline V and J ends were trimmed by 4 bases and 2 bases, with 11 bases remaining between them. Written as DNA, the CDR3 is TGTGCCAGCAGCCGGACATCGAACACAGATACGCAGTATTTT. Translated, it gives CASSRTSNTDTQYF.

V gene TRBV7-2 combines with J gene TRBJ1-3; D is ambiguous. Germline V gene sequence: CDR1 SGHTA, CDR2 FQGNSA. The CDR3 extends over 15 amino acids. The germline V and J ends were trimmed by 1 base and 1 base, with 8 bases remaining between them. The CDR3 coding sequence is TGTGCCAGCAGCTTAGTTTCGGGGTCTGGAAACACCATATATTTT. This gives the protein CASSLVSGSGNTIYF.

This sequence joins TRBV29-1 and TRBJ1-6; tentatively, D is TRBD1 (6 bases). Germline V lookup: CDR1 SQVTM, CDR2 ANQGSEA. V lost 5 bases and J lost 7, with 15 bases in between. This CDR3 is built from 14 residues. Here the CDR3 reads CSVQDSSGNSPLHF. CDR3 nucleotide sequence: TGCAGCGTTCAGGACAGCTCGGGCAATTCACCCCTCCACTTT.